The 14 T cell receptor beta chains listed next were all sequenced from one sample in a study of blood T cell repertoires in COVID-19. Some clones are missing from TCRdb's copy, which holds only in-frame ones; the method was immunoSEQ multiplex PCR. The sample lists over 250,000 clones; around 84% were seen once. The sequenced sample consisted of PBMCs or T cells enriched from blood (not recorded which). The receptors come from a man in his thirties or forties with acute COVID-19.

V is TRBV28 and J is TRBJ2-4, with D tentatively TRBD1 (5 bases). The CDR3 is made up of 14 amino acids. Germline CDR1 is MDHEN and CDR2 is SYDVKM. The V gene lost 7 bases and the J gene lost 7 bases, with 17 bases spanning the gap. CDR3 region: CASTPGRKGNIQYF. In nucleotides, the CDR3 is TGTGCCAGCACCCCAGGCCGAAAGGGGAACATTCAGTACTTC.

CDR3 DNA: TGTGCCAGCAGCTCAGTAAGAGAAAAACTGTTTTTT. It translates to CASSSVREKLFF. The chain joins TRBV11-2 to TRBJ1-4; D call uncertain. This CDR3 has 12 residues. Per the germline V gene, CDR1 is SGHAT and CDR2 is FQNNGV. Trimming cost V 4 bases and J 8 bases, with 8 bases left between them.

This rearrangement joins TRBV6-5 to TRBJ2-2; tentative D call: TRBD1 (6 bases). Germline CDR1 and CDR2: MNHEY and SVGAGI. Trimming took 0 bases from V and 5 from J, leaving 7 bases between them. The CDR3 consists of 14 residues. This CDR3 is CASSYSRGTGELFF. The CDR3, as DNA: TGTGCCAGCAGTTACTCCAGGGGTACCGGGGAGCTGTTTTTT.

This clone was seen only once. The genes are TRBV24-1 and TRBJ1-4; the D is unclear. CDR1 is KGHDR, CDR2 SFDVKD, per germline. V was trimmed by 4 bases and J by 8 bases, leaving 16 bases between them. This CDR3 contains 15 residues. In nucleotides, the CDR3 is TGTGCCACCAGTGACCCTGTCGTGGCAGGCGAAAAACTGTTTTTT. Translating gives CATSDPVVAGEKLFF.

The genes are TRBV18 and TRBJ1-6, with 10 nucleotides matching TRBD1. The germline V gene encodes CDR1 KGHSH and CDR2 LQKENI. The length of the CDR3 is 15 residues. V lost 3 bases to trimming and J lost 10 bases; unmatched junction nucleotides: 6. The CDR3 protein is CASSPGTGEHSPLHF. Written as DNA, the CDR3 is TGTGCCAGCTCACCCGGGACAGGGGAGCACTCACCCCTCCACTTT.

J is TRBJ1-2 and V is TRBV6-5; TRBD1 matches 7 bases. The V gene end was trimmed by 7 bases and the J gene end by 8 bases; junction bases not matched to a gene: 16. CDR1 is MNHEY and CDR2 is SVGAGI in the germline V gene. The CDR3 runs to 15 residues. This chain's CDR3 is CASTWDSPGSGGYTF. DNA of the CDR3: TGTGCCAGCACCTGGGACAGCCCCGGATCGGGGGGCTACACCTTC.

On this clone itself: Germline is not matched at one junction end, which may reflect a read error. V usage is TRBV5-1 and J usage is TRBJ2-1; 8 bases line up with TRBD2. CDR1 is SGHRS, CDR2 YFSETQ, per germline. There are 16 residues in the CDR3. The CDR3 reads CASSHGGTSTSDEQFF. The CDR3 DNA follows: TGTGCCAGCAGCCACGGGGGGACTAGTACGAGTGATGAGCAGTTCTTC.

This clone was seen just once. This chain links TRBV7-2 with TRBJ1-4; D is perhaps TRBD1 (5 bases). The CDR3 has 14 amino acids. CDR1 is SGHTA and CDR2 is FQGNSA in the germline V gene. Trimming left V 5 bases short and J 8 bases short, with 15 bases between. The CDR3: CASSRGRGDEKLFF. The CDR3 DNA sequence: TGTGCCAGCAGCCGTGGTCGGGGGGACGAAAAACTGTTTTTT.

V usage is TRBV10-3 and J usage is TRBJ1-1; 9 bases agree with TRBD1. The CDR3 contains 14 residues. Germline CDR1 is ENHRY and CDR2 is SYGVKD. The V gene end was trimmed by 9 bases and the J gene end by 6 bases; junction bases not matched to a gene: 11. The CDR3 bases are TGTGCCATACAGGGGGACAGGGTCGCGGCTGAAGCTTTCTTT. It specifies CAIQGDRVAAEAFF.

The chain combines TRBV7-9 with TRBJ2-1; the match to TRBD2 covers 8 bases. The CDR3 sequence is 14 residues long. J lost 6 bases, V lost 8 bases, and 9 bases had no gene match. Germline CDR1 is SEHNR and CDR2 is FQNEAQ (reference sequence). CDR3 sequence: CASRFNREGNEQFF. The CDR3 DNA follows: TGTGCCAGCCGTTTTAATCGGGAGGGCAATGAGCAGTTCTTC.

J is TRBJ1-5 and V is TRBV5-1; the match to TRBD1 covers 7 bases. CDR1 is SGHRS and CDR2 is YFSETQ in the germline V gene. The CDR3 spans 15 residues. The V gene end was trimmed by 4 bases and the J gene end by 4 bases; junction bases not matched to a gene: 8. CDR3 sequence: CASSPWAGGNQPQHF. CDR3 DNA: TGCGCCAGCAGCCCTTGGGCAGGGGGAAATCAGCCCCAGCATTTT.

This sequence joins TRBV3-1 (or the pseudogene TRBV3-2) and TRBJ1-5; possibly TRBD1 for D (6 bases). V lost 1 base and J lost 6, with 13 bases in between. The germline V gene encodes CDR1 LGHDT and CDR2 YNNKEL (reference sequence). CDR3 length: 15 amino acids. The CDR3, as DNA: TGTGCCAGCAGCCAAGGTACAGGGTATCTTCAGCCCCAGCATTTT. It translates to CASSQGTGYLQPQHF.

This clone appeared a single time. The J gene is TRBJ1-2, the V gene TRBV30; no clear D. The CDR3 sequence is 14 residues long. With 0 bases removed from V and 0 bases from J, the gap between germline ends came to 8 bases. Germline CDR1 and CDR2: GTSNPN and SVGIG (reference sequence). CDR3 in amino acids: CAWSVLGTNYGYTF. DNA of the CDR3: TGTGCCTGGAGTGTACTAGGAACTAACTATGGCTACACCTTC.

This chain connects TRBV27 to TRBJ1-6; TRBD1 agrees at 8 bases. Looked up from germline, CDR1 is MNHEY and CDR2 is SMNVEV (reference sequence). J was trimmed by 0 bases and V by 6 bases; bases with no gene match: 4. This CDR3 spans 16 amino acids. CDR3 sequence (DNA): TGTGCCAGCAGACTAGGACAGGGCTCCTATAATTCACCCCTCCACTTT. Translating gives CASRLGQGSYNSPLHF.